The 15 T cell receptor beta chains below were found in one sample sequenced in a study of beta chain features in type 1 diabetes. Study findings and constraints: Type 1 diabetes patients had TCRB CDR3s that were shorter (moderately but significantly so) in all four CD4+ subsets.

These receptors' antigens are unknown. The entirety of the isolated RNA underwent reverse transcription, so expressed TCRB transcripts were sequenced. Sequencing used immunoSEQ multiplex PCR; TCRdb keeps in-frame clones, though not all of them. The data hold some 240,000 clones, with around 15% observed a single time. Sequencing was carried out using naive CD4+ T cells from blood. All receptors come from a man aged 25-40 years with type 1 diabetes.

This clone was counted between two and nine times. The rearrangement joins TRBV4-1 to TRBJ2-3; D uncertain. This CDR3 has 13 amino acids. The V end lost 0 bases, the J end lost 4 bases, and 5 bases lay between the germline ends. CDR1 MGHRA and CDR2 YSYEKL come from the germline V gene. This CDR3 is CASSQDAADTQYF. In DNA, the CDR3 is TGCGCCAGCAGCCAAGATGCGGCAGATACGCAGTATTTT.

In this sample, this clone turned up a few times. The chain joins TRBV30 to TRBJ1-4; D unclear. The V gene's germline CDR1 is GTSNPN and CDR2 SVGIG (reference sequence). The CDR3 consists of 14 residues. V lost 3 bases to trimming and J lost 4 bases, with 12 bases between them. The CDR3 here is CAWRAPPNNEKLFF. DNA for the CDR3: TGTGCCTGGAGGGCCCCGCCGAATAATGAAAAACTGTTTTTT.

The V gene is TRBV7-2, the J gene TRBJ1-2; D perhaps matches TRBD1 (6 bases). The CDR3 is 15 residues long. V was clipped by 3 bases and J by 3 bases, with 14 bases between them. Germline CDR1 is SGHTA and CDR2 is FQGNSA. The CDR3 bases are TGTGCCAGCAGCTTGCAGGGGAGGTGGGACTATGGCTACACCTTC. It translates to CASSLQGRWDYGYTF.

The genes are TRBV7-2 and TRBJ2-3, with TRBD1 matching over 7 bases. Looked up from germline, CDR1 is SGHTA and CDR2 is FQGNSA. V trimming: 1 base; J trimming: 2 bases; junction bases outside the gene matches: 3. CDR3 length equals 15 residues. The CDR3, as DNA: TGTGCCAGCAGCTTAGTGGGACAGTCCACAGATACGCAGTATTTT. This encodes CASSLVGQSTDTQYF. Complete variable domain (other parts from reference TRBV7-2 and TRBJ2-3): GAGVSQSPSNKVTEKGKDVELRCDPISGHTALYWYRQSLGQGLEFLIYFQGNSAPDKSGLPSDRFSAERTGGSVSTLTIQRTQQEDSAVYLCASSLVGQSTDTQYFGPGTRLTVL.

This chain uses TRBV30 with TRBJ2-7; weak D call: TRBD2 (5 bases). The V and J ends lost 3 bases and 5 bases respectively, with 8 bases between them. Germline V gene lookup returns CDR1 GTSNPN and CDR2 SVGIG (reference sequence). This CDR3 comprises 11 residues. This CDR3 is CAWRDYNEQYF. CDR3 nucleotides: TGTGCCTGGAGAGACTATAACGAGCAGTACTTC.

The CDR3, as DNA: TGTGCCAGCAGCCAAGGTGGGCCCCAGCATTTT. It yields the protein CASSQGGPQHF. The chain joins TRBV14 to TRBJ1-5; the D is unclear. The CDR3 totals 11 residues. Trimming removed 1 base at V and 9 bases at J, with 4 bases between. Per germline, CDR1 SGHDN and CDR2 FVKESK.

The rearrangement links TRBV28 to TRBJ2-1; the D is unclear. Germline V CDR1 and CDR2: MDHEN, SYDVKM. V lost 4 bases and J lost 3, with 10 bases in between. This CDR3 region has 14 residues. DNA for the CDR3: TGTGCCAGCAGTTGGCAAGCGATCTACAATGAGCAGTTCTTC. Translation gives CASSWQAIYNEQFF.

The CDR3 bases are TGTGCCTGGGCGGCAGGAGTCACAGATACGCAGTATTTT. Translating gives CAWAAGVTDTQYF. The genes are TRBV30 and TRBJ2-3; D ambiguous. The V gene lost 5 bases and the J gene lost 2 bases, with 11 bases spanning the gap. Per the germline V gene, CDR1 is GTSNPN and CDR2 is SVGIG (reference sequence). The CDR3 is 13 residues long.

The chain couples TRBV10-3 to TRBJ2-7, with 7 bases lining up with TRBD2. The germline CDR1 and CDR2 sequences are ENHRY and SYGVKD. There are 15 residues in the CDR3. J lost 1 base, V lost 11 bases, and 14 bases had no gene match. As DNA, the CDR3 is TGTGCCTCCCAAACCAAATCTAGCGGATCCTACGAGCAGTACTTC. It yields the protein CASQTKSSGSYEQYF.

The chain couples TRBV5-1 to TRBJ2-7; tentatively, D is TRBD1 (5 bases). The germline V and J ends were trimmed by 2 bases and 0 bases, with 9 bases remaining between them. This CDR3 is 14 amino acids long. Germline CDR1 SGHRS, CDR2 YFSETQ. The CDR3 loop reads CASSFYQGSYEQYF. CDR3 nucleotides: TGCGCCAGCAGCTTCTACCAGGGCTCCTACGAGCAGTACTTC.

CDR3 coding DNA: TGTGCCAGTAGTCTACGGCGGGCCTACGAGCAGTACTTC. It encodes CASSLRRAYEQYF. The chain is built from TRBV19 and TRBJ2-7, with D perhaps matching TRBD2 (5 bases). CDR3 length: 13 amino acids. Trimming removed 5 bases at V and 2 bases at J, with 10 bases between. Germline CDR1 LNHDA, CDR2 SQIVND (reference sequence).

This clone was picked up a small number of times. V usage is TRBV28 and J usage is TRBJ2-1; 7 nucleotides agree with TRBD2. CDR1 and CDR2 (germline): MDHEN, SYDVKM. CDR3 length equals 14 residues. V was pared by 2 bases and J by 7 bases, with 5 bases of the junction left unmatched. The CDR3 loop is CASSLGTKLNEQFF. Written as DNA, the CDR3 is TGTGCCAGCAGTTTAGGGACTAAACTTAATGAGCAGTTCTTC.

This clone was counted between two and nine times. The chain combines TRBV7-3 with TRBJ2-1; 12 bases match TRBD1. The CDR3 has 14 amino acids. Germline assignment: CDR1 SGHTA and CDR2 FQGTGA. V shed 8 bases, J shed 7 bases, and the junction held 6 bases outside the gene matches. CDR3 loop: CASGRGQGANEQFF. The CDR3 DNA follows: TGTGCCAGCGGACGGGGACAGGGGGCGAATGAGCAGTTCTTC.

This clone turned up a few times. V and J are TRBV7-7 and TRBJ2-1; D is possibly TRBD2 (6 bases). Looked up from germline, CDR1 is SSHAT and CDR2 is FNYEAQ (reference sequence). The length of the CDR3 is 14 residues. Trimming left V 5 bases short and J 8 bases short, with 16 bases between. The CDR3 coding sequence is TGTGCCAGCAGCCCACATGCGGGGTGGGATGAGCAGTTCTTC. This codes for CASSPHAGWDEQFF.

This clone appeared a single time. V usage is TRBV25-1 and J usage is TRBJ2-3; D is possibly TRBD2 (6 bases). This CDR3 spans 12 amino acids. V dropped 2 bases and J dropped 7 bases, with 7 bases sitting between them. CDR1 and CDR2 from the germline V gene are MGHDK and SYGVNS. CDR3 loop: CASSELAYTQYF. The CDR3 DNA reads TGTGCCAGCAGTGAACTAGCGTATACGCAGTATTTT.